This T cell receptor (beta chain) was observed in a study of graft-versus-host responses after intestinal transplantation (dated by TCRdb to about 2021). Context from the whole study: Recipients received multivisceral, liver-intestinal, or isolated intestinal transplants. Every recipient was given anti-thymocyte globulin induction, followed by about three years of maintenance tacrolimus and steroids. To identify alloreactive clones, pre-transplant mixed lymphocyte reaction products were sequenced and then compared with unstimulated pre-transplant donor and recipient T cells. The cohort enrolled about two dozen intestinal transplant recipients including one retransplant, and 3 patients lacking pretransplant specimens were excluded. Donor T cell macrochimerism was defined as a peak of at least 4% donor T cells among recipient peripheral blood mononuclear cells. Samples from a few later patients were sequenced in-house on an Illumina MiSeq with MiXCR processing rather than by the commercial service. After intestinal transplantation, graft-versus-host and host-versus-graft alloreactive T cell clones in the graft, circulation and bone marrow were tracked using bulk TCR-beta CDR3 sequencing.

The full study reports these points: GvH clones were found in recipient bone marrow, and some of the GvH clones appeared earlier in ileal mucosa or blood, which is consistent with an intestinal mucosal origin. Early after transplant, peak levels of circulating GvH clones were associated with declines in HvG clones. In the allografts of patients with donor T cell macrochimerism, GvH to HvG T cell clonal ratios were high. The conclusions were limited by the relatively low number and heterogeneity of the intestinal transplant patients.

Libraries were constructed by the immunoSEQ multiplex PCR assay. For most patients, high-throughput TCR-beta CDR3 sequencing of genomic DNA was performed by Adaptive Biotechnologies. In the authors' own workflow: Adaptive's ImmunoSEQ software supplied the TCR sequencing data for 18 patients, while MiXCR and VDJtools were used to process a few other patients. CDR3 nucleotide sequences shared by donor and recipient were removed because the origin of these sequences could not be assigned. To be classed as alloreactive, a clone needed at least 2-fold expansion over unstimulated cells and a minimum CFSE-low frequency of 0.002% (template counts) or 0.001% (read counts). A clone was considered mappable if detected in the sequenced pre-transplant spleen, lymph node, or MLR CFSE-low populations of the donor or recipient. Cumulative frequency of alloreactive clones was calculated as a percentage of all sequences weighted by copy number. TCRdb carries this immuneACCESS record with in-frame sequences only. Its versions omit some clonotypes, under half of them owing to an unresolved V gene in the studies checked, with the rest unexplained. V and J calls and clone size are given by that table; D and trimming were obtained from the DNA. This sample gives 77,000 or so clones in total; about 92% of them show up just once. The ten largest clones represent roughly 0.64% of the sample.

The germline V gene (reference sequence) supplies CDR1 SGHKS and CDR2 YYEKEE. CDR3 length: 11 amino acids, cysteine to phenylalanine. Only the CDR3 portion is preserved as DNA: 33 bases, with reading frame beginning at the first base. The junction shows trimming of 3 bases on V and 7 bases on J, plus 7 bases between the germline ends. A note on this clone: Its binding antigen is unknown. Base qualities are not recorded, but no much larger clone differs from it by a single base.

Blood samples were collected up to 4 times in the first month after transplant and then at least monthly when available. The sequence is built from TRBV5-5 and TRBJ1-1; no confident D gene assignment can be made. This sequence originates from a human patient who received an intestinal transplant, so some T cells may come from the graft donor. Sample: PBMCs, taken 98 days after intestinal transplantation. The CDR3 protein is CASSYASEAFF. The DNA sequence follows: TGTGCCAGCAGCTATGCTAGTGAAGCTTTCTTT.